This T cell receptor (beta chain) was identified in a study of early T cells in non-severe SARS-CoV-2 infection. This clonotype was picked up many times. The CDR3 totals 16 residues. Looked up from germline, CDR1 is SGHVS and CDR2 is FQNEAQ. With V trimmed by 0 bases and J by 3 bases, 4 bases remained unmatched. Each CDR3 protein gets one entry after TCRdb re-called the 5' RACE reads with MiXCR. The table has under 60,000 distinct CDR3 sequences, roughly 13% seen once. Sequencing was done on a sample of whole blood. The chain carries TRBV7-8 and TRBJ2-1, with TRBD1 matching 8 bases. The source is an adult who was a healthcare worker with PCR-confirmed SARS-CoV-2 infection or an uninfected control (not recorded which). The CDR3 spells CASSLALDRVYNEQFF. The CDR3 nucleotides read TGTGCCAGCAGCTTAGCTTTGGACAGGGTCTACAATGAGCAGTTCTTC.